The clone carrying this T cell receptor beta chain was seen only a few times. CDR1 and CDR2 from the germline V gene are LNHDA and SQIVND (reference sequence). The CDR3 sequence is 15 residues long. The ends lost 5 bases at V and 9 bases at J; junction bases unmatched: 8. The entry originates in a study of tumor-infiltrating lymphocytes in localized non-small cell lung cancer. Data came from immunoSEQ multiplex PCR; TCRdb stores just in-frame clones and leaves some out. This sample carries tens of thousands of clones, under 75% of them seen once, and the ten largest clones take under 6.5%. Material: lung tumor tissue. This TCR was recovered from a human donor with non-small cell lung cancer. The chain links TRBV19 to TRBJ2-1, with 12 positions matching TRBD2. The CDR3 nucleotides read TGTGCCAGTAGTTTTCGACTAGCGGGAGTTTCTGAGCAGTTCTTC. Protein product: CASSFRLAGVSEQFF.